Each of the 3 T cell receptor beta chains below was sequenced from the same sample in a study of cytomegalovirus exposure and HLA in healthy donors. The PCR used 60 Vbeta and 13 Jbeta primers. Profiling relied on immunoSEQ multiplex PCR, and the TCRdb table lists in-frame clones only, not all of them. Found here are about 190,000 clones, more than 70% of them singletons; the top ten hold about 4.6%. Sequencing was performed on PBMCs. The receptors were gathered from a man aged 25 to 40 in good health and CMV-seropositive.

CDR3 loop: CASSFWDRGNEQFF. In DNA, the CDR3 is TGTGCCAGCAGCTTCTGGGACAGGGGGAATGAGCAGTTCTTC. This sequence joins TRBV7-8 and TRBJ2-1; TRBD1 matches at 11 bases. The CDR3 contains 14 residues. V lost 3 bases and J lost 7; bases outside the gene matches: 2. Germline CDR1 SGHVS, CDR2 FQNEAQ. The full variable domain, completed using reference TRBV7-8 and TRBJ2-1, is GAGVSQSPRYKVAKRGQDVALRCDPISGHVSLFWYQQALGQGPEFLTYFQNEAQLDKSGLPSDRFFAERPEGSVSTLKIQRTQQEDSAVYLCASSFWDRGNEQFFGPGTRLTVL.

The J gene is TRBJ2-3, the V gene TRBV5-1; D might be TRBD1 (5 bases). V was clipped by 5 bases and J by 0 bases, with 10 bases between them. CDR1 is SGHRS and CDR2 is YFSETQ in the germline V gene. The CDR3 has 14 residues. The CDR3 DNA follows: TGCGCCAGCAGGAACAGGCTGAGCACAGATACGCAGTATTTT. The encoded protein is CASRNRLSTDTQYF.

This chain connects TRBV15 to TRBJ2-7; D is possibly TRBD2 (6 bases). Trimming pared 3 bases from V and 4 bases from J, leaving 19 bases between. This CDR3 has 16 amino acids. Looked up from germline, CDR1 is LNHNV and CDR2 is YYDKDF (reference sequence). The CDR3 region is CATSSDPRAGKYEQYF. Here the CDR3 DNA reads TGTGCCACCAGCAGCGATCCTAGGGCGGGGAAATACGAGCAGTACTTC.